These 21 T cell receptor beta chains share one sample of origin, sequenced in a study of cytomegalovirus exposure and HLA in healthy donors. This table comes from immunoSEQ multiplex PCR, and its TCRdb copy is limited to in-frame clones, with some not included. Of around 240,000 clones listed, roughly 90% are singletons. Sequenced sample: PBMCs. Source of these receptors: a woman younger than 35 in good health and CMV-seronegative.

The CDR3 loop reads CASSLQGPEAFF. Here the CDR3 DNA reads TGTGCCAGCAGCCTACAGGGGCCTGAAGCTTTCTTT. This sequence joins TRBV7-9 and TRBJ1-1, with 7 bases that match TRBD1. The CDR3 extends over 12 amino acids. In germline, CDR1 is SEHNR, CDR2 FQNEAQ (reference sequence). V shed 5 bases, J shed 6 bases, and the junction held 3 bases outside the gene matches.

CDR3 nucleotide sequence: TGTGCCAGTAGTATAGGCAGCGGCATTAACTATGGCTACACCTTC. Translating gives CASSIGSGINYGYTF. The chain couples TRBV19 to TRBJ1-2, with unresolved D. The CDR3 contains 15 residues. Germline CDR1 reads LNHDA; CDR2 reads SQIVND (reference sequence). Between the trimmed V and J ends, which lost 1 base and 1 base, there was a span of 10 bases.

CDR3 amino acids: CASSASRDRGGDYGYTF. CDR3 DNA: TGTGCCAGCAGCGCCTCCCGGGACAGGGGGGGGGACTATGGCTACACCTTC. The J gene is TRBJ1-2, the V gene TRBV9; 11 positions agree with TRBD1. Germline V gives CDR1 SGDLS, CDR2 YYNGEE. This CDR3 region has 17 residues. V trimming: 3 bases; J trimming: 3 bases; junction bases outside the gene matches: 10.

The rearrangement joins TRBV4-3 to TRBJ2-1; 12 nucleotides agree with TRBD2. V was pared by 5 bases and J by 10 bases, with 3 bases of the junction left unmatched. This CDR3 is 13 amino acids long. Germline assignment: CDR1 LGHNA and CDR2 YSLEER. The CDR3 nucleotides are TGCGCCAGCAGCGGTCTAGCGGGGGGGGAGCAGTTCTTC. Protein product: CASSGLAGGEQFF.

V and J are TRBV6-5 and TRBJ2-3; a possible D gene is TRBD2 (6 bases). Trimming cost V 2 bases and J 3 bases, with 12 bases left between them. The CDR3 is made up of 15 amino acids. Germline lookup yields CDR1 MNHEY and CDR2 SVGAGI. The CDR3 coding sequence is TGTGCCAGCAGTTACGGGGACTTATGGACAGATACGCAGTATTTT. Amino acid sequence: CASSYGDLWTDTQYF.

This sequence joins TRBV7-2 and TRBJ1-2; 7 bases map to TRBD1. Germline V lookup: CDR1 SGHTA, CDR2 FQGNSA. The trim removed 1 base at V and 4 bases at J, leaving 9 bases unmatched. The CDR3 is 16 amino acids. CDR3 in amino acids: CASSLVPGQLGYGYTF. In nucleotides, the CDR3 is TGTGCCAGCAGCTTAGTCCCGGGACAGCTGGGCTATGGCTACACCTTC.

This chain connects TRBV5-4 to TRBJ1-2; 8 bases fit TRBD1. This CDR3 contains 15 residues. In germline, CDR1 is SGHNT, CDR2 YYREEE (reference sequence). With V trimmed by 4 bases and J by 6 bases, 11 bases remained unmatched. The CDR3 coding sequence is TGTGCCAGCAGCCTAGCTATTGACAGGGGCGATGGCTACACCTTC. Protein: CASSLAIDRGDGYTF.

This chain joins TRBV6-1 and TRBJ1-2; 8 nucleotides match TRBD1. The junction had 4 bases not matched to a gene; V was cut back by 5 bases and J by 5 bases. The CDR3 is 13 residues long. Germline V CDR1 and CDR2: MNHNS, SASEGT. The chain's CDR3 is CASSPDRVYGYTF. The CDR3 nucleotides read TGTGCCAGCAGTCCGGACAGGGTGTATGGCTACACCTTC.

The V gene is TRBV6-5, the J gene TRBJ2-7; 16 bases agree with TRBD2. Germline values: CDR1 MNHEY, CDR2 SVGAGI. This CDR3 has 15 residues. The trim removed 7 bases at V and 3 bases at J, leaving 3 bases unmatched. The CDR3 bases are TGTGCCAGCATGGGACTAGCGGGGGGGCTCTACGAGCAGTACTTC. It yields the protein CASMGLAGGLYEQYF.

The V and J genes are TRBV13 and TRBJ2-6; a possible D gene is TRBD2 (5 bases). This CDR3 spans 17 amino acids. The germline V and J ends were trimmed by 4 bases and 3 bases, with 16 bases remaining between them. The V gene's germline CDR1 is PRHDT and CDR2 FYEKMQ (reference sequence). Written as DNA, the CDR3 is TGTGCCAGCAGCTCGAGCGGTTTTCCTTTTGGGGCCAACGTCCTGACTTTC. Its translation: CASSSSGFPFGANVLTF.

The sample holds one count of this clone. The J gene is TRBJ1-3, the V gene TRBV30, with unresolved D. CDR1 is GTSNPN and CDR2 is SVGIG in the germline V gene (reference sequence). The CDR3 runs to 13 residues. The V and J ends lost 3 bases and 0 bases respectively, with 6 bases between them. For the CDR3, the DNA is TGTGCCTGGAGACTCTTCTCTGGAAACACCATATATTTT. This translates into CAWRLFSGNTIYF.

This chain links TRBV4-1 with TRBJ1-6; a weak D match, TRBD1 (5 bases). Germline V gives CDR1 MGHRA, CDR2 YSYEKL. The CDR3 totals 17 residues. Trimming cost V 0 bases and J 5 bases, with 14 bases left between them. The CDR3 loop reads CASSQEPPGNNNSPLHF. In DNA, the CDR3 is TGCGCCAGCAGCCAAGAACCCCCAGGGAATAATAATTCACCCCTCCACTTT.

The chain employs TRBV6-6 and TRBJ2-7, with D perhaps matching TRBD2 (6 bases). Trimming removed 2 bases from V and 0 bases from J, with 14 bases in between. Looked up from germline, CDR1 is MNHNY and CDR2 is SVGAGI (reference sequence). The CDR3 contains 16 residues. The CDR3 sequence is CASSYTVAAPSYEQYF. In DNA, the CDR3 is TGTGCCAGCAGTTACACCGTAGCGGCACCCTCCTACGAGCAGTACTTC.

The chain uses TRBV2 and TRBJ1-6, with TRBD1 identical over 11 bases. Trimming removed 5 bases from V and 6 bases from J; junction bases left unmatched: 3. The CDR3 length is 15 residues. Germline CDR1 reads SNHLY; CDR2 reads FYNNEI. The CDR3 bases are TGTGCCAGCAGTTATGGACAGGGGGCTAATTCACCCCTCCACTTT. It translates to CASSYGQGANSPLHF.

V is TRBV5-4 and J is TRBJ2-7, with a weak D call TRBD2 (6 bases). CDR1 is SGHNT, CDR2 YYREEE, per germline (reference sequence). This CDR3 comprises 14 residues. Trimming shortened V by 4 bases and J by 2 bases, and 13 bases separated the two germline ends. CDR3 in DNA: TGTGCCAGCAGCGCCGGGACTTTAACCTACGAGCAGTACTTC. Translating it yields CASSAGTLTYEQYF. The full variable domain, its missing parts supplied by reference TRBV5-4 and TRBJ2-7, is ETGVTQSPTHLIKTRGQQVTLRCSSQSGHNTVSWYQQALGQGPQFIFQYYREEENGRGNFPPRFSGLQFPNYSSELNVNALELDDSALYLCASSAGTLTYEQYFGPGTRLTVT.

This chain connects TRBV5-1 to TRBJ2-7; TRBD2 matches at 13 bases. The V and J ends lost 4 bases and 2 bases, in that order; junction bases with no gene match: 6. CDR1 is SGHRS, CDR2 YFSETQ, per germline. This CDR3 has 16 residues. CDR3 sequence: CASSPYGLAGAYEQYV. The CDR3 DNA is TGCGCCAGCAGCCCGTACGGACTAGCGGGAGCCTACGAGCAGTACGTC.

The CDR3 protein is CASSIAGGNDEQFF. The CDR3 nucleotides read TGTGCCAGCAGTATAGCGGGGGGGAACGATGAGCAGTTCTTC. J is TRBJ2-1 and V is TRBV6-1, with 11 bases aligning to TRBD2. This CDR3 has 14 residues. The V gene's germline CDR1 is MNHNS and CDR2 SASEGT. The ends lost 5 bases at V and 8 bases at J; junction bases unmatched: 5.

This chain connects TRBV6-1 to TRBJ2-3; D not resolved. This CDR3 has 13 residues. The germline CDR1 and CDR2 sequences are MNHNS and SASEGT. V was shortened by 8 bases and J by 6 bases, with 15 bases between the two germline ends. This chain's CDR3 is CASRWRSEDTQYF. The CDR3 bases are TGTGCCAGCCGCTGGAGATCGGAGGATACGCAGTATTTT.

This chain uses TRBV7-8 with TRBJ1-1; D is perhaps TRBD1 (6 bases). The V gene's germline CDR1 is SGHVS and CDR2 FQNEAQ. Trimming left V 1 base short and J 9 bases short, with 18 bases between. This CDR3 has 15 residues. The chain's CDR3 is CASSLVDSPSVQAFF. The DNA of the CDR3 is TGTGCCAGCAGCTTAGTGGACAGCCCAAGTGTTCAAGCTTTCTTT. Full variable domain (rest looked up from reference TRBV7-8 and TRBJ1-1): GAGVSQSPRYKVAKRGQDVALRCDPISGHVSLFWYQQALGQGPEFLTYFQNEAQLDKSGLPSDRFFAERPEGSVSTLKIQRTQQEDSAVYLCASSLVDSPSVQAFFGQGTRLTVV.

The chain combines TRBV6-5 with TRBJ1-1; the D gene is possibly TRBD1 (6 bases). Germline-derived CDR1 and CDR2 are MNHEY and SVGAGI. The CDR3 runs to 13 residues. V gave up 6 bases and J gave up 4 bases, with 12 bases separating them. The CDR3 DNA follows: TGTGCCAGCAGCCAAAGGACAGTCACTGAAGCTTTCTTT. This sequence encodes CASSQRTVTEAFF.

This clone was observed a single time. V usage is TRBV9 and J usage is TRBJ2-2; TRBD2 might be the D (7 bases). V gave up 0 bases and J gave up 3 bases, with 12 bases separating them. The CDR3 is 16 amino acids. Looked up from germline, CDR1 is SGDLS and CDR2 is YYNGEE. The chain's CDR3 is CASSVERGADTGELFF. CDR3 DNA: TGTGCCAGCAGCGTAGAACGGGGGGCGGACACCGGGGAGCTGTTTTTT.